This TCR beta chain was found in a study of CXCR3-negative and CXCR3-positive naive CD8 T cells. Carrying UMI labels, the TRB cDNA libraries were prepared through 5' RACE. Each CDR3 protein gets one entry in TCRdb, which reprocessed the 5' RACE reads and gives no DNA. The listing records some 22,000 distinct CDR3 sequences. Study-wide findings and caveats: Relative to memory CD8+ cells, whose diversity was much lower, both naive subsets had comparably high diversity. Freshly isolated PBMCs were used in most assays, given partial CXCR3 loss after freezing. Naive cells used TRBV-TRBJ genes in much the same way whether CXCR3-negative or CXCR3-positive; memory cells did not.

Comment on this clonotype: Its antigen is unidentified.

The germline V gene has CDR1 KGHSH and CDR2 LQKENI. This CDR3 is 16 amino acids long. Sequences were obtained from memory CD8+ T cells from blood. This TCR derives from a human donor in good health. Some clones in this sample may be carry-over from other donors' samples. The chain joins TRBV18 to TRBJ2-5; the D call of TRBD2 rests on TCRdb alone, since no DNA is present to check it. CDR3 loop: CASSPRSGGVQETQYF.